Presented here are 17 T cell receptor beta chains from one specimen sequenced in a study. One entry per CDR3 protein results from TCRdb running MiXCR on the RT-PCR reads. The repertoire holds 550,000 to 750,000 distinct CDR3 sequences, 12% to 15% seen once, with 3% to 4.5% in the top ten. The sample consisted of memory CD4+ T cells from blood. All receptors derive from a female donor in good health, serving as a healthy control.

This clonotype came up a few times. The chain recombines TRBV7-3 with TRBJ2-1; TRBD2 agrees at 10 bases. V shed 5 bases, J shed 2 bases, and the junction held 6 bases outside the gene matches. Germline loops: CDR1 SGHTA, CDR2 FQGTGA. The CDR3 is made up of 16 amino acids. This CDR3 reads CASSPASGRPYNEQFF. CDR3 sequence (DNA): TGTGCCAGCAGCCCAGCTAGCGGGAGACCCTACAATGAGCAGTTCTTC.

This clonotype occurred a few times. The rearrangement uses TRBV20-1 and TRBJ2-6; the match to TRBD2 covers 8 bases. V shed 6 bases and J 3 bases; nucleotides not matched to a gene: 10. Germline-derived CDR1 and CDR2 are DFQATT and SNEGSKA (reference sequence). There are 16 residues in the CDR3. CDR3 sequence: CSAPKGGGFGANVLTF. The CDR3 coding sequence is TGCAGTGCCCCGAAGGGCGGGGGGTTTGGGGCCAACGTCCTGACTTTC.

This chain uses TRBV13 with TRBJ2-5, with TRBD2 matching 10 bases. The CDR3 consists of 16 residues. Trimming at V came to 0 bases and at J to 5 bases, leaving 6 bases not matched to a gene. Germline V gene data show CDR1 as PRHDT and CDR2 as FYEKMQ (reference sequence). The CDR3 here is CASSLGPSGSGETQYF. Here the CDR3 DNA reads TGTGCCAGCAGCTTAGGCCCTAGCGGGAGCGGGGAGACCCAGTACTTC.

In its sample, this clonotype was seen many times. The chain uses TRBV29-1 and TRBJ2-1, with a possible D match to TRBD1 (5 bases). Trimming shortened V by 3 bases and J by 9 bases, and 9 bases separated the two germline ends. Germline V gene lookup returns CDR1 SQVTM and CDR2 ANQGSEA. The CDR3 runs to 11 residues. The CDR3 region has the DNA TGCAGCGTTGAGACAGCAGTTGAGCAGTTCTTC. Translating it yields CSVETAVEQFF.

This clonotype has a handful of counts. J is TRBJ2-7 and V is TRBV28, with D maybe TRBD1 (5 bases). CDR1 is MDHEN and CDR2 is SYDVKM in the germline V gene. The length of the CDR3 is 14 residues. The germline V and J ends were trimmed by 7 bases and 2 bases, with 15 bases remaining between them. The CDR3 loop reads CASTPRTPPYEQYF. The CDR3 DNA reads TGTGCCAGCACCCCTAGGACACCTCCCTACGAGCAGTACTTC.

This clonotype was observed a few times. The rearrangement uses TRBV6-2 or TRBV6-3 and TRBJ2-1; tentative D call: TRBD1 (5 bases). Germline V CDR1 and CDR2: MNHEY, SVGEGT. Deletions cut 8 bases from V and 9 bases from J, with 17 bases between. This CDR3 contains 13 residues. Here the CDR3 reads CASSTIQGGEQFF. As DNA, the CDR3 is TGTGCCAGCTCCACTATCCAGGGTGGTGAGCAGTTCTTC.

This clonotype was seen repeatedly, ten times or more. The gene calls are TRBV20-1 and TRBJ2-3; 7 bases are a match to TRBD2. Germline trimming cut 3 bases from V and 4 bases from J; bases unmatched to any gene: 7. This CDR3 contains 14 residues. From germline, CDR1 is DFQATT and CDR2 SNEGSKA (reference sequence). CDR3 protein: CSASQSGGADTQYF. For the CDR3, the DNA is TGCAGTGCTAGTCAGTCGGGAGGAGCAGATACGCAGTATTTT.

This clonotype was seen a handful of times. CDR3 amino acids: CASTVGTSGRISYNEQFF. The CDR3 coding sequence is TGTGCCAGCACCGTCGGGACTAGCGGGAGAATCTCCTACAATGAGCAGTTCTTC. V is TRBV12-3 or TRBV12-4 and J is TRBJ2-1, with 14 bases identical to TRBD2. This CDR3 comprises 18 residues. J gave up 0 bases and V 7 bases, and 8 bases lay outside the gene matches.

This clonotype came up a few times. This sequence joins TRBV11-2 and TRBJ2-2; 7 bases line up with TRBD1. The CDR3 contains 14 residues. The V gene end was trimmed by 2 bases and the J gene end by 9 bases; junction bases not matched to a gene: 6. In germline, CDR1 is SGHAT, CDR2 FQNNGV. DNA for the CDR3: TGTGCCAGCAGCTTAAACAGGGGAAGTTGGGAGCTGTTTTTT. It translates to CASSLNRGSWELFF.

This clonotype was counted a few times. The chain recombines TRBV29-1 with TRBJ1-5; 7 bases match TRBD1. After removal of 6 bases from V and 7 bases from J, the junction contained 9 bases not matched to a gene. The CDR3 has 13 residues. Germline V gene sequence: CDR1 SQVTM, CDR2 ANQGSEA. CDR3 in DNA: TGCAGCGTGGGGGGACAGATCGGGCAGCCCCAGCATTTT. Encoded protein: CSVGGQIGQPQHF.

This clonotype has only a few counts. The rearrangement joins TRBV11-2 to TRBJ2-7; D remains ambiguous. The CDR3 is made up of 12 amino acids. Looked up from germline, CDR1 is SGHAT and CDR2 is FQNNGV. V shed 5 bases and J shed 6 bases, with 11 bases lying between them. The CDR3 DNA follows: TGTGCCAGCAGCCTCCTGGACGGCGAGCAGTACTTC. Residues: CASSLLDGEQYF.

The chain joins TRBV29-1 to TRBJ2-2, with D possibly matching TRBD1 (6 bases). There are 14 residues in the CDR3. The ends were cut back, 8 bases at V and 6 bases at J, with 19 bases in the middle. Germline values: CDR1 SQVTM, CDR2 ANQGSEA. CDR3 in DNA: TGCAGCTGCCGGGACATGGGATTACCCGGGGAGCTGTTTTTT. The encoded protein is CSCRDMGLPGELFF.

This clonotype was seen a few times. The CDR3 here is CASSANGGPNTGELFF. As DNA, the CDR3 is TGTGCCAGCAGCGCCAATGGGGGTCCGAACACCGGGGAGCTGTTTTTT. V and J are TRBV7-3 and TRBJ2-2; D may correspond to TRBD1 or TRBD2 (5 bases each). Germline CDR1 SGHTA, CDR2 FQGTGA. CDR3 length: 16 amino acids. With 5 bases removed from V and 0 bases from J, the gap between germline ends came to 13 bases.

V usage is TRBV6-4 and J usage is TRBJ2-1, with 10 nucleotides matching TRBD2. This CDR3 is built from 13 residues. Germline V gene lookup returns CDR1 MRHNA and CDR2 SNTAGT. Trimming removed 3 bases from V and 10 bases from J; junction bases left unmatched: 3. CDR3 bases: TGTGCCAGCAGTGAACTAGCGGGGTTAGAGCAGTTCTTC. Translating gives CASSELAGLEQFF.

CDR3 bases: TGCGCCAGCAGCCCCCCGGCCGGGACAGGGGGATTCCTAAATGGCTACACCTTC. It specifies CASSPPAGTGGFLNGYTF. The gene calls are TRBV5-1 and TRBJ1-2, with 11 bases identical to TRBD1. Looked up from germline, CDR1 is SGHRS and CDR2 is YFSETQ. V dropped 4 bases and J dropped 6; count of bases not matched to a gene: 17. This CDR3 has 18 amino acids.

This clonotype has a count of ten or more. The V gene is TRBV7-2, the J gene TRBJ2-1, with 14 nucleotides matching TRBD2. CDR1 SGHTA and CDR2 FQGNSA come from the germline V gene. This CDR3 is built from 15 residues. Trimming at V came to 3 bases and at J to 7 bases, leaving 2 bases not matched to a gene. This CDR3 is CASSLGTSGGNEQFF. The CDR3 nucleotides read TGTGCCAGCAGCTTGGGGACTAGCGGGGGAAATGAGCAGTTCTTC.

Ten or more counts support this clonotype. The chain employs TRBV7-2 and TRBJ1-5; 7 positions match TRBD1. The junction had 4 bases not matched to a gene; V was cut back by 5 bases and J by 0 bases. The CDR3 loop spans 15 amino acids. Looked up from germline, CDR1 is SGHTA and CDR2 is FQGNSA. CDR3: CASSPGQYSNQPQHF. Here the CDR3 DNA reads TGTGCCAGCAGCCCGGGACAGTATAGCAATCAGCCCCAGCATTTT.